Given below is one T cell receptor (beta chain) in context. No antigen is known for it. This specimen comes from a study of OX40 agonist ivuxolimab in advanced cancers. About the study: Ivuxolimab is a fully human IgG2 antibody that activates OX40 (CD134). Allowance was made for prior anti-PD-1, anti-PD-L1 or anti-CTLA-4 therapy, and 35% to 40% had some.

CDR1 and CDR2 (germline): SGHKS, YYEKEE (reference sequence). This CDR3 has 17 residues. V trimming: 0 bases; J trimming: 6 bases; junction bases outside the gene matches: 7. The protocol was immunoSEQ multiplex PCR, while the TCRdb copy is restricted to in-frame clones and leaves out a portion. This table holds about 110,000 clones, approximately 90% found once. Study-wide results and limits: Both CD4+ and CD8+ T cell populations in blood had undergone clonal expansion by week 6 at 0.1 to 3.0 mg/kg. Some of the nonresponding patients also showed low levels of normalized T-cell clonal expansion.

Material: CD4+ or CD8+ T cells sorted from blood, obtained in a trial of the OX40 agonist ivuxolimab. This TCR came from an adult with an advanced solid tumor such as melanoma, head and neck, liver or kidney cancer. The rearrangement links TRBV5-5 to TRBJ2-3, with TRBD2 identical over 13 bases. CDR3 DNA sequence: TGTGCCAGCAGCTTGGAGGGACTAGCGGGGCGAGGGGATACGCAGTATTTT. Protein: CASSLEGLAGRGDTQYF.